This T cell receptor beta chain was observed in a study of blood T cell repertoires in COVID-19. Study-wide context: Collection of acute and convalescent COVID-19 samples took place in the United States, Italy and Spain. PBMCs, B-cell-depleted T cells, or T cells were the source of the cDNA or gDNA that made up the material.

In the study's own analysis: Researchers report that nucleated cell counts were estimated from reference gene primer amplification. Profiling relied on immunoSEQ multiplex PCR, and the TCRdb table lists in-frame clones only, not all of them. The DNA gave D and trimming, while V, J and clone size come from that table. The repertoire holds about 110,000 clones, with over 65% as singletons. This clone has just a few counts. The source of this sequence is a woman in her thirties or forties with acute or convalescent COVID-19. The sequencing input was peripheral blood.

The CDR3 nucleotides read TGTGCCAGCAGCATAGGACAGGGCCGGGAGACCCAGTACTTC. It specifies CASSIGQGRETQYF. This chain links TRBV5-6 with TRBJ2-5; 8 bases agree with TRBD1. The length of the CDR3 is 14 residues. Germline values: CDR1 SGHDT, CDR2 YYEEEE. Trimming at V came to 4 bases and at J to 5 bases, leaving 7 bases not matched to a gene.